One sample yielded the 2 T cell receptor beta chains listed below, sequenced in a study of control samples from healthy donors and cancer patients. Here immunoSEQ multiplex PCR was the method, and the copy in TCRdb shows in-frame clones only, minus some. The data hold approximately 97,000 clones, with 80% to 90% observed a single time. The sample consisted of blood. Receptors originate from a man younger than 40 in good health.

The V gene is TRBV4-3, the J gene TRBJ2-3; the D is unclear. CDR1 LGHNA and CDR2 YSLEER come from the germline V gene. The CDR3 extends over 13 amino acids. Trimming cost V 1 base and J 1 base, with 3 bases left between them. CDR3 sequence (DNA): TGCGCCAGCAGCCAAGTCGGCACAGATACGCAGTATTTT. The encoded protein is CASSQVGTDTQYF.

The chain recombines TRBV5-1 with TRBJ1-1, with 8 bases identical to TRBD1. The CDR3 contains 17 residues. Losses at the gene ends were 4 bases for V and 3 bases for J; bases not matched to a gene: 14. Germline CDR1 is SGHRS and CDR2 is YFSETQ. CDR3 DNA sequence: TGCGCCAGCAGCCTAGATGGTCGGACAGGGAGGGACACTGAAGCTTTCTTT. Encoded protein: CASSLDGRTGRDTEAFF.